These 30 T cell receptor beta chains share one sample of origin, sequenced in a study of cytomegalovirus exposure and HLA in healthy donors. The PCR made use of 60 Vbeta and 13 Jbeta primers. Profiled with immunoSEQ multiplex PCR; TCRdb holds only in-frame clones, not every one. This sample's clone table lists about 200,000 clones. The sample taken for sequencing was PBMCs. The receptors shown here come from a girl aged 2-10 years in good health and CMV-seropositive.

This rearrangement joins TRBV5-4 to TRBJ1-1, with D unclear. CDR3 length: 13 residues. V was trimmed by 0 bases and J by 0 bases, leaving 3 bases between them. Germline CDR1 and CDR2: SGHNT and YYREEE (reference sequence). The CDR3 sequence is CASSLVLNTEAFF. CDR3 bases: TGTGCCAGCAGCTTGGTCTTGAACACTGAAGCTTTCTTT.

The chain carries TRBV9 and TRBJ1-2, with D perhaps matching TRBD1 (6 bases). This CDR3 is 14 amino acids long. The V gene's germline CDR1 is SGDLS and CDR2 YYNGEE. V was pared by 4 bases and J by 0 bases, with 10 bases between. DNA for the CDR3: TGTGCCAGCAGCCCAGGGACACCTAACTATGGCTACACCTTC. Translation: CASSPGTPNYGYTF.

The CDR3 loop is CASSLNLGLAGGSSYNEQFF. In DNA form, the CDR3 reads TGTGCCAGCAGCTTAAACCTGGGGCTAGCGGGAGGGAGCTCCTACAATGAGCAGTTCTTC. This chain connects TRBV7-3 to TRBJ2-1; 12 positions agree with TRBD2. This CDR3 comprises 20 residues. The V gene's germline CDR1 is SGHTA and CDR2 FQGTGA. J lost 0 bases, V lost 1 base, and 10 bases had no gene match.

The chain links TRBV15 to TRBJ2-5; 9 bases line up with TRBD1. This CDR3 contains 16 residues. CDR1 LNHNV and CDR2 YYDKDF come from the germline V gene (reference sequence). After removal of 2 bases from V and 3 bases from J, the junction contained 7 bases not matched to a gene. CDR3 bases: TGTGCCACCAGCAGACCGGATCGACAGGGGGAAGAGACCCAGTACTTC. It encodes CATSRPDRQGEETQYF.

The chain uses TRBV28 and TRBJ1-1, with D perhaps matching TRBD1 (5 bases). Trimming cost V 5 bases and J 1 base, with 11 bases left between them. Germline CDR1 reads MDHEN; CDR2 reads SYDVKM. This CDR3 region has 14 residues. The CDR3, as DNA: TGTGCCAGCAGTGTACCTACAGGGAACACTGAAGCTTTCTTT. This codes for CASSVPTGNTEAFF.

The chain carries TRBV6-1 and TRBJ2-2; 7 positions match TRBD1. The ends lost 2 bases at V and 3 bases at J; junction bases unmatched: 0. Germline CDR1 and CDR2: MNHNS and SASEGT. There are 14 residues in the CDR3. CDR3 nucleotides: TGTGCCAGCAGTGAACAGGGGGACACCGGGGAGCTGTTTTTT. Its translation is CASSEQGDTGELFF.

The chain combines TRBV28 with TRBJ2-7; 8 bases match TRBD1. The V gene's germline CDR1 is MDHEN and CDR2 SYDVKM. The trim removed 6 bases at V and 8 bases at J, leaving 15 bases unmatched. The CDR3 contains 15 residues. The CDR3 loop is CASSPAGRDRWQQYF. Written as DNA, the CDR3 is TGTGCCAGCAGCCCCGCAGGGCGGGACAGGTGGCAGCAGTACTTC.

The CDR3 reads CASSSEGVGYGYTF. Here the CDR3 DNA reads TGTGCCAGCAGCTCCGAGGGGGTCGGGTATGGCTACACCTTC. The genes are TRBV7-9 and TRBJ1-2, with D possibly matching TRBD1 (6 bases). Germline lookup yields CDR1 SEHNR and CDR2 FQNEAQ (reference sequence). Deletions cut 4 bases from V and 5 bases from J, with 14 bases between. This CDR3 is 14 amino acids long.

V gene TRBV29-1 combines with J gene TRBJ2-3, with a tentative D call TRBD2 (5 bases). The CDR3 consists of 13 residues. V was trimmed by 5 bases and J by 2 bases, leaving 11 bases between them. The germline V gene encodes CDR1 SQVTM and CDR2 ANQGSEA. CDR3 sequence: CSVLEGYTDTQYF. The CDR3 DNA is TGCAGCGTTCTTGAGGGCTACACAGATACGCAGTATTTT.

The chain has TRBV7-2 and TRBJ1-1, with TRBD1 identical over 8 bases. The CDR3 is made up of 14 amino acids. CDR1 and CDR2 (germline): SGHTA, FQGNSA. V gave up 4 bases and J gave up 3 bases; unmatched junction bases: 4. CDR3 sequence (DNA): TGTGCCAGCAGCTCAGGACAGGGCTACACTGAAGCTTTCTTT. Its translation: CASSSGQGYTEAFF.

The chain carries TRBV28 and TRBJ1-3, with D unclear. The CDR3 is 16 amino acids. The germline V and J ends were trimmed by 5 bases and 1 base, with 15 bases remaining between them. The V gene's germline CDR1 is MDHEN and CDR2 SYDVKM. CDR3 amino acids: CASSSPSGRSGNTIYF. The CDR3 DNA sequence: TGTGCCAGCAGTAGTCCCAGCGGCCGTTCTGGAAACACCATATATTTT.

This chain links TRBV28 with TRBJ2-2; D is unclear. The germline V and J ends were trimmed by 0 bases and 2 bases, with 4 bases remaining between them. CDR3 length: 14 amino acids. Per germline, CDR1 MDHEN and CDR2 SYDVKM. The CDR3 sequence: CASSLWGNTGELFF. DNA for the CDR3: TGTGCCAGCAGTTTATGGGGCAACACCGGGGAGCTGTTTTTT.

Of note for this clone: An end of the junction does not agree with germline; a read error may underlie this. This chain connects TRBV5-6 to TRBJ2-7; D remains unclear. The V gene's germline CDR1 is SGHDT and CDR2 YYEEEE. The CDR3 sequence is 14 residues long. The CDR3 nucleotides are TGTGCCAGCAGCTTATATTCCAACTCCAACGAGCAGTACTTC. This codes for CASSLYSNSNEQYF. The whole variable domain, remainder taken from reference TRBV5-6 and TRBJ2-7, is DAGVTQSPTHLIKTRGQQVTLRCSPKSGHDTVSWYQQALGQGPQFIFQYYEEEERQRGNFPDRFSGHQFPNYSSELNVNALLLGDSALYLCASSLYSNSNEQYFGPGTRLTVT.

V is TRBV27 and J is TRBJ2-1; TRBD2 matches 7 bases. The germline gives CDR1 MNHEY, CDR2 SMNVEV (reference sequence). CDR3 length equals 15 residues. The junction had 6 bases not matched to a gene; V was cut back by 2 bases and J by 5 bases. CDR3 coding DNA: TGTGCCAGCAGTTTAAGGCTAGCGGTCGACAATGAGCAGTTCTTC. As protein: CASSLRLAVDNEQFF.

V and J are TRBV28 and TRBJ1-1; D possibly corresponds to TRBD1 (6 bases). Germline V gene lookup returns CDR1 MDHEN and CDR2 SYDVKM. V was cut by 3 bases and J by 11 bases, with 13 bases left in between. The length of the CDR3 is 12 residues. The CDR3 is CASSFKGEGAFF. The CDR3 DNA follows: TGTGCCAGCAGTTTCAAGGGGGAGGGGGCTTTCTTT.

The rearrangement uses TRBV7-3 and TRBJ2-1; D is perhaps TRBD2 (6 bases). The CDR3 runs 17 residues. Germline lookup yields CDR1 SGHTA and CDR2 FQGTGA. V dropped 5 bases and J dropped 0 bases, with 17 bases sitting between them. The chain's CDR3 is CASSPSLAGSSYNEQFF. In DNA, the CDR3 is TGTGCCAGCAGCCCCAGCCTGGCGGGGAGCTCCTACAATGAGCAGTTCTTC.

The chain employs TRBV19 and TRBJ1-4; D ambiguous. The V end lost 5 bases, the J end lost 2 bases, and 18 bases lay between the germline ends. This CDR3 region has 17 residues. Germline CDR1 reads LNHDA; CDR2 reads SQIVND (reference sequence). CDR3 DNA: TGTGCCAGTAGTCCAGACTCCTGGAGTAGGACTAATGAAAAACTGTTTTTT. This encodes CASSPDSWSRTNEKLFF.

The CDR3 coding sequence is TGTGCCAGCCGAACAGGGGCGGGGGAGCAGTACTTC. This translates into CASRTGAGEQYF. The rearrangement links TRBV7-6 to TRBJ2-7, with D tentatively TRBD1 (7 bases). Germline V CDR1 and CDR2: SGHVS, FNYEAQ. The ends were cut back, 8 bases at V and 7 bases at J, with 15 bases in the middle. The length of the CDR3 is 12 residues.

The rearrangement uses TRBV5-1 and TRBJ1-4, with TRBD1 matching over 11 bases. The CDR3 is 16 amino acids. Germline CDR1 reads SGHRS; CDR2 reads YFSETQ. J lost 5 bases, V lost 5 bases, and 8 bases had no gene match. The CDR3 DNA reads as TGCGCCAGCAGGCTCGGTGGGACAGGGGGGAATGAAAAACTGTTTTTT. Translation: CASRLGGTGGNEKLFF.

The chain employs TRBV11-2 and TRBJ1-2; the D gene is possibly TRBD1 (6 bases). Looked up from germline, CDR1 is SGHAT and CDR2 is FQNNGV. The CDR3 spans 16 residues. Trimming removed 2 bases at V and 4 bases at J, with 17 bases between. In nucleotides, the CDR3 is TGTGCCAGCAGCTTAAACGGGGACAACTGGCGCTATGGCTACACCTTC. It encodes CASSLNGDNWRYGYTF.

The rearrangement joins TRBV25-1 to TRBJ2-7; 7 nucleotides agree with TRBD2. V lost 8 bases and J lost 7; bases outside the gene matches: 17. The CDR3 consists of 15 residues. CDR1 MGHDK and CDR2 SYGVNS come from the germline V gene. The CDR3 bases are TGTGCCAGCGGCCAGTTTAGCGGGCCTCTAGAGGAGCAGTACTTC. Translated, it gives CASGQFSGPLEEQYF.

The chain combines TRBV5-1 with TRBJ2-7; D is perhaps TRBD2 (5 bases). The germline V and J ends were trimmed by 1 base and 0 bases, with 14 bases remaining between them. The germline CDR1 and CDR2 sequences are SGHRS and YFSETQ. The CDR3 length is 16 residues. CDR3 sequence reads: CASSLSLAKNSYEQYF. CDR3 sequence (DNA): TGCGCCAGCAGCTTGAGTCTAGCTAAAAACTCCTACGAGCAGTACTTC. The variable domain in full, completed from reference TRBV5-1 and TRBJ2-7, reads KAGVTQTPRYLIKTRGQQVTLSCSPISGHRSVSWYQQTPGQGLQFLFEYFSETQRNKGNFPGRFSGRQFSNSRSEMNVSTLELGDSALYLCASSLSLAKNSYEQYFGPGTRLTVT.

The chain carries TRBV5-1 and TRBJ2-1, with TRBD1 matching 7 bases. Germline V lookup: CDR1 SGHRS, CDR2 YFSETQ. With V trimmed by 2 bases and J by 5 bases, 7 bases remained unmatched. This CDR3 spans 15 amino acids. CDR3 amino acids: CASSFTGAENNEQFF. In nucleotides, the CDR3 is TGCGCCAGCAGCTTTACAGGGGCCGAGAACAATGAGCAGTTCTTC.

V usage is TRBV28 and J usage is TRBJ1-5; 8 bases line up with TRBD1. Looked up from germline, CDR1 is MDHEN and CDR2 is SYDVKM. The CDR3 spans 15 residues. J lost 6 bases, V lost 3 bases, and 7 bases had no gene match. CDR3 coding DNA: TGTGCCAGCAGTTTGTCCAGGGGGACAGGTCAGCCCCAGCATTTT. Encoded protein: CASSLSRGTGQPQHF.

CDR3 loop: CASSSGLGGETQYF. Written as DNA, the CDR3 is TGCGCCAGCAGCTCGGGTCTCGGAGGAGAGACCCAGTACTTC. This sequence joins TRBV5-1 and TRBJ2-5, with a possible D match to TRBD2 (5 bases). The CDR3 runs 14 residues. With 3 bases removed from V and 4 bases from J, the gap between germline ends came to 13 bases. CDR1 SGHRS and CDR2 YFSETQ come from the germline V gene.

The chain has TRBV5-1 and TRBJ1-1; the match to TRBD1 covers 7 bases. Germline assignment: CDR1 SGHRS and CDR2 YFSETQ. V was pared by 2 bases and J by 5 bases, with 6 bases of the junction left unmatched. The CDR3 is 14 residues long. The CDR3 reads CASSLSGTVTEAFF. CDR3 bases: TGCGCCAGCAGCTTATCTGGGACAGTTACTGAAGCTTTCTTT.

Written as DNA, the CDR3 is TGTGCCAGCAGCTCCTCCTCAGGGCCGAGCTCCTACGAGCAGTACTTC. It encodes CASSSSSGPSSYEQYF. The chain joins TRBV7-9 to TRBJ2-5, with D perhaps matching TRBD1 (5 bases). The J call may be mistaken, given a closer DNA end match to TRBJ2-7. The CDR3 consists of 16 residues. Germline lookup yields CDR1 SEHNR and CDR2 FQNEAQ (reference sequence).

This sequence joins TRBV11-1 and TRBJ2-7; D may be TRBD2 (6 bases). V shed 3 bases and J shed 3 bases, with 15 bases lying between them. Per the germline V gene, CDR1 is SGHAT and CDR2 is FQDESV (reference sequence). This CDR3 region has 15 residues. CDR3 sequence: CASSFARAEGYEQYF. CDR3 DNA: TGTGCCAGCAGCTTTGCACGGGCGGAGGGCTACGAGCAGTACTTC.

The CDR3 bases are TGTGCCAGCAATCAGGGCCATAACACTGAAGCTTTCTTT. Translated, it gives CASNQGHNTEAFF. This chain uses TRBV6-5 with TRBJ1-1; D might be TRBD1 (5 bases). The CDR3 consists of 13 residues. In germline, CDR1 is MNHEY, CDR2 SVGAGI. Deletions cut 7 bases from V and 2 bases from J, with 11 bases between.

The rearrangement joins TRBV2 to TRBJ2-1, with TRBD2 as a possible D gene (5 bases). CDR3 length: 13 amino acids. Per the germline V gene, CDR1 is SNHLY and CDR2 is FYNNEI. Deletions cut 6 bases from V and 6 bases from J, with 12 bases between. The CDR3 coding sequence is TGTGCCAGCAGAGAGGGCTTCTTCAATGAGCAGTTCTTC. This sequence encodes CASREGFFNEQFF.